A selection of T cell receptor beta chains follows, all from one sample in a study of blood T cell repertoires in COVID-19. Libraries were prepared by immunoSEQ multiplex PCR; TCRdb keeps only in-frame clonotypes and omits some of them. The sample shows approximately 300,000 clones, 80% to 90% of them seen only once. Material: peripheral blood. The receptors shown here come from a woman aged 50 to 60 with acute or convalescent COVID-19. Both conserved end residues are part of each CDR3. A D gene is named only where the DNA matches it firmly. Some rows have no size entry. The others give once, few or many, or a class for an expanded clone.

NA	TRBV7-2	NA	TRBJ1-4	TGTGCCAGCAGCTTAGAAGGGGGGGGTGGTGAAAAACTGTTTTTT	CASSLEGGGGEKLFF
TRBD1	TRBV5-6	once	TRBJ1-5	TGTGCCAGCAGCAAACGAACAGGGGGCTTAGGAAATCAGCCCCAGCATTTT	CASSKRTGGLGNQPQHF
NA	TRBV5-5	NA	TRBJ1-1	TGTGCCAGCAGCTTGGGTTACACGAACACTGAAGCTTTCTTT	CASSLGYTNTEAFF
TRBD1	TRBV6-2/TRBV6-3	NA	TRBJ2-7	TGTGCCAGCAGCAATGGAGGGGGACAGGGGTTTTACGAGCAGTACTTC	CASSNGGGQGFYEQYF
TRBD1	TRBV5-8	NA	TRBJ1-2	TGTGCCAGCAGTTTACCCGGGACAGGGTCTACTGGCTACACCTTC	CASSLPGTGSTGYTF
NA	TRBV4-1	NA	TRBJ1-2	TGCGCCAGCAGCCAAACCTTTGGCTCCAACTATGGCTACACCTTC	CASSQTFGSNYGYTF
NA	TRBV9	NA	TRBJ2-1	TGTGCCAGCGAGAGGCGAGGATCGGGTGAGCAGTTCTTC	CASERRGSGEQFF
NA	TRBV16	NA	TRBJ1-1	TGTGCCAGCAGCCTCTTAAAGAACACTGAAGCTTTCTTT	CASSLLKNTEAFF
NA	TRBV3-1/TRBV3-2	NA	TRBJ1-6	TGTGCCAGCAGCCAAGGCAGGGCTGGTTCACCCCTCCACTTT	CASSQGRAGSPLHF
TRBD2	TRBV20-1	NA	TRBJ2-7	TGCAGTGCTAGTCTCCCTTCGGGACTAGCGGCCTACGAGCAGTACTTC	CSASLPSGLAAYEQYF
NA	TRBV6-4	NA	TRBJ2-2	TGTGCCAGCAGTGACTCACACCTCCACACCGGGGAGCTGTTTTTT	CASSDSHLHTGELFF
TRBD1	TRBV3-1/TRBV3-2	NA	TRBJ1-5	TGTGCCAGCAGCCAAGATCCACCGGGACAGTATAATCAGCCCCAGCATTTT	CASSQDPPGQYNQPQHF
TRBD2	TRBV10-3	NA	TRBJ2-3	TGTGCCATCAGTGGAGGTGCGGGAGGAGGAGATACGCAGTATTTT	CAISGGAGGGDTQYF
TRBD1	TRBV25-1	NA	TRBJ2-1	TGTGCCAGCAGTGGATTTACAGGGGGCGAGAGTTATGAGCAGTTCTTC	CASSGFTGGESYEQFF
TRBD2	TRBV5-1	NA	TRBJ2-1	TGCGCCAGCACCCGGACTAGCGGCTCCTACAATGAGCAGTTCTTC	CASTRTSGSYNEQFF
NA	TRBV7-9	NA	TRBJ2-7	TGTGCCAGCAGCCCAACGACAGGGAGGGAGCAGTACTTC	CASSPTTGREQYF
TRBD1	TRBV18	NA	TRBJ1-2	TGTGCCAGCTCACCCCAGGAGACAGGGATCTATGGCTACACCTTC	CASSPQETGIYGYTF
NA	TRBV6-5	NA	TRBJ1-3	TGTGCCAGCAGCCCCGGTTACTCTGGAAACACCATATATTTT	CASSPGYSGNTIYF
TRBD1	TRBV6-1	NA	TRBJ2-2	TGTGCCAGCAGTGATGGGACAGGGGGCGGGGAGCTGTTTTTT	CASSDGTGGGELFF
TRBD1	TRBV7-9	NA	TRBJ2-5	TGTGCCAGCAGCTTGGTACCGGGACAGCAAGAGACCCAGTACTTC	CASSLVPGQQETQYF
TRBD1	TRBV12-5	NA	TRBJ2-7	TGTGCTAGTGGTTACAATGGTCGGACAGGGCTACGTGGGGAGCAGTACTTC	CASGYNGRTGLRGEQYF
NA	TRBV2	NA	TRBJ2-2	TGTGCCAGCAGCGAAGGCAGTTACACCGGGGAGCTGTTTTTT	CASSEGSYTGELFF
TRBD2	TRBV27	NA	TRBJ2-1	TGTGCCAGCAGTTTAGGATACGAGGGAGGGAAGGATGAGCAGTTCTTC	CASSLGYEGGKDEQFF
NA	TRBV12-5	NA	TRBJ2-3	TGTGCTAGTGGTTTGGTACTACGGAGGGCTGCGGATACGCAGTATTTT	CASGLVLRRAADTQYF
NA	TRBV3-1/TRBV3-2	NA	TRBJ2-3	TGTGCCAGCAGCCGCCAAGGACTAGGGGGTACAGATACGCAGTATTTT	CASSRQGLGGTDTQYF
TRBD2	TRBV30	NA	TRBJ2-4	TGTGCCTGGAGTCGGGGGGGCGGGAGTCACATTCAGTACTTC	CAWSRGGGSHIQYF
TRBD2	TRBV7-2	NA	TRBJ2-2	TGTGCCAGCAGCTTAGTCGCGGGAGGGCCGGACGGGGAGCTGTTTTTT	CASSLVAGGPDGELFF
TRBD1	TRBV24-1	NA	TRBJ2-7	TGTGCCACCAGTGATTCCCGGACAGGTCGGGAGCAGTACTTC	CATSDSRTGREQYF
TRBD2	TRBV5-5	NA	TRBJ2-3	TGTGCCAGCAGCTCGACTAGCGGAAGCACAGATACGCAGTATTTT	CASSSTSGSTDTQYF
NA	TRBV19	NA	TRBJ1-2	TGTGCCAGTAGTATCGGACAAATGAGTGGCTACACCTTC	CASSIGQMSGYTF
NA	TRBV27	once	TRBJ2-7	TGTGCCAGCAGTTTGGCGGGCTACGAGCAGTACTTC	CASSLAGYEQYF
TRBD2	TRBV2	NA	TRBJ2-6	TGTGCCAGCAGGCTAGCGGGGAACTCTGGGGCCAACGTCCTGACTTTC	CASRLAGNSGANVLTF
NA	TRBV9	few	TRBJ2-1	TGTGCCAGCAGCGCCTCTAGCATCGCCAATGAGCAGTTCTTC	CASSASSIANEQFF
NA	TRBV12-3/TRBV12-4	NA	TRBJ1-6	TGTGCCAGCAGACTGAATTATAATTCACCCCTCCACTTT	CASRLNYNSPLHF
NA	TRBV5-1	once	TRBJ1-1	TGCGCCAGCAGCTTGGAGGGGGTATTGAACACTGAAGCTTTCTTT	CASSLEGVLNTEAFF
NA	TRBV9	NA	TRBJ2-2	TGTGCCAGCAGCGTAGCGGGGTGGACCGGGGAGCTGTTTTTT	CASSVAGWTGELFF
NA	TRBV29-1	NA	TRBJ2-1	TGCAGCGTTGAAGAACAGTACAATGAGCAGTTCTTC	CSVEEQYNEQFF
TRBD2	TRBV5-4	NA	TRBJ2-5	TGTGCCAGCAGCCCGTCGGGGGGGCAAGAGACCCAGTACTTC	CASSPSGGQETQYF
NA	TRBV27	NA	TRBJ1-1	TGTGCCAGCAGCCTACAGGGCCGGTACACTGAAGCTTTCTTT	CASSLQGRYTEAFF
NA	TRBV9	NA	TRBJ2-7	TGTGCCAGCAGCCCCCGTCGGTCCCTGGCCTACGAGCAGTACTTC	CASSPRRSLAYEQYF
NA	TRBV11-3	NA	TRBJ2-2	TGTGCCAGCAGCGAGGGGGTTGCCGGGGAGCTGTTTTTT	CASSEGVAGELFF
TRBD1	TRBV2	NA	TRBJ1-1	TGTGCCAACCGGGACAGGAGAGGGACTGAAGCTTTCTTT	CANRDRRGTEAFF
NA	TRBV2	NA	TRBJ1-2	TGTGCCAGCAGGGGGCGTTATGGCTACACCTTC	CASRGRYGYTF
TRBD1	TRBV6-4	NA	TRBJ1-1	TGTGCCAGCAGTTCACAGGGGATGAACACTGAAGCTTTCTTT	CASSSQGMNTEAFF
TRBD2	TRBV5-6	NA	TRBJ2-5	TGTGCCAGCAGCTTGGCCCCTAGCGGGGGCCAAGAGACCCAGTACTTC	CASSLAPSGGQETQYF
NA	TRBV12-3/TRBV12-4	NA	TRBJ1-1	TGTGCCAGCATCCCAGGGGTAAACACTGAAGCTTTCTTT	CASIPGVNTEAFF
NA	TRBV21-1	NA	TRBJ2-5	TGTGCCAGCAGCAAGACAGACTTCTTAGAGACCCAGTACTTC	CASSKTDFLETQYF
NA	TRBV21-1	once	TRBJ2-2	TGTGCCAGCAGCAAAGATAACAGGGGGACCGGGGAGCTGTTTTTT	CASSKDNRGTGELFF
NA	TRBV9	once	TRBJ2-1	TGTGCCAGCAGCGTTACTCCTTACAATGAGCAGTTCTTC	CASSVTPYNEQFF
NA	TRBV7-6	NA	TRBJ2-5	TGTGCCAGCAGCGTAGGACTGTCCCAAGAGACCCAGTACTTC	CASSVGLSQETQYF
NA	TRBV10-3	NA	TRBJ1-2	TGTGCCATCAGTGAGGAAGGGGTCAGGGGCTACACCTTC	CAISEEGVRGYTF
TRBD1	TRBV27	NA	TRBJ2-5	TGTGCCAGCAGTCTTAGTCCCGGGACAGGGATAGAGACCCAGTACTTC	CASSLSPGTGIETQYF
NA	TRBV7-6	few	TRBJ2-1	TGTGCCAGCAGCCCCTCTAGAAACGAGCAGTTCTTC	CASSPSRNEQFF
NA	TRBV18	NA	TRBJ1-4	TGTGCCAGCTCACAACAAATTTCCACAACTAATGAAAAACTGTTTTTT	CASSQQISTTNEKLFF
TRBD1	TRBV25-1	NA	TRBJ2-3	TGTGCCAGCAGCGCAAACCCGGGACAGGGACCAGATACGCAGTATTTT	CASSANPGQGPDTQYF
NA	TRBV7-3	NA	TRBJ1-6	TGTGCCAGCAGCCTAGAGGGCAGCTCACCCCTCCACTTT	CASSLEGSSPLHF
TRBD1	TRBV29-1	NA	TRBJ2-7	TGCAGCGTTCGGAGACAGGGTAGTTCGGACGAGCAGTACTTC	CSVRRQGSSDEQYF
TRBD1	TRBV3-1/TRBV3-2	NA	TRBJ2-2	TGTGCCAGCAGACCAGAGACAGGGGGCACCGGGGAGCTGTTTTTT	CASRPETGGTGELFF